Following are 8 T cell receptor beta chains from one sample sequenced in a study of blood T cell repertoires in COVID-19 (dated by TCRdb to about 2020). The method was the immunoSEQ multiplex PCR assay. TCRdb carries this immuneACCESS record with in-frame sequences only. Its versions omit some clonotypes, under half of them owing to an unresolved V gene in the studies checked, with the rest unexplained. The sample contains around 190,000 clones, roughly 84% of them found a single time. Clones ranked in the top ten supply 2.5% to 3.5% of the sample. Sequenced: PBMCs or T cells enriched from blood (not recorded which). The receptors derive from a woman in her twenties or thirties who had recovered from COVID-19.

The rearrangement links TRBV13 to TRBJ2-7; perhaps TRBD2 as D (6 bases). CDR3 size: 14 residues. CDR1 and CDR2 (germline): PRHDT, FYEKMQ (reference sequence). V dropped 3 bases and J dropped 4 bases, with 13 bases sitting between them. The DNA of the CDR3 is TGTGCCAGCAGCTTTGTAGCGGTCGGGTACGAGCAGTACTTC. This encodes CASSFVAVGYEQYF.

The J gene is TRBJ2-7, the V gene TRBV6-5; 8 bases match TRBD2. V shed 0 bases and J 0 bases; nucleotides not matched to a gene: 4. The CDR3 contains 16 residues. The V gene's germline CDR1 is MNHEY and CDR2 SVGAGI. The CDR3 nucleotides read TGTGCCAGCAGTTACTCGAGCAGCGGGAGCTCCTACGAGCAGTACTTC. Protein product: CASSYSSSGSSYEQYF.

This clone was recorded only once. The chain employs TRBV9 and TRBJ2-5, with D uncertain. The V gene's germline CDR1 is SGDLS and CDR2 YYNGEE. There are 12 residues in the CDR3. The ends were cut back, 0 bases at V and 5 bases at J, with 5 bases in the middle. CDR3 nucleotide sequence: TGTGCCAGCAGCGTAGGGCGGGAGACCCAGTACTTC. Translation gives CASSVGRETQYF.

In this sample, this clone turned up a few times. The chain joins TRBV7-9 to TRBJ1-1, with D possibly TRBD1 on 5 matching bases. The germline V and J ends were trimmed by 4 bases and 8 bases, with 17 bases remaining between them. Germline CDR1 reads SEHNR; CDR2 reads FQNEAQ (reference sequence). The CDR3 loop spans 14 amino acids. CDR3 loop: CASSSLLRQTEAFF. The CDR3 nucleotides are TGTGCCAGCAGCTCCCTCCTTCGACAGACGGAAGCTTTCTTT.

The chain recombines TRBV11-2 with TRBJ2-1, with D possibly TRBD2 on 6 matching bases. The CDR3 contains 12 residues. Trimming left V 5 bases short and J 4 bases short, with 6 bases between. Looked up from germline, CDR1 is SGHAT and CDR2 is FQNNGV. The CDR3 region has the DNA TGTGCCAGCAGCCGGGGGTACAATGAGCAGTTCTTC. This translates into CASSRGYNEQFF.

In its sample, this clone was seen once. The chain links TRBV19 to TRBJ1-2; 12 nucleotides agree with TRBD1. J gave up 7 bases and V 9 bases, and 9 bases lay outside the gene matches. This CDR3 is 14 amino acids long. The germline CDR1 and CDR2 sequences are LNHDA and SQIVND (reference sequence). The CDR3 sequence is CASQPGQGAFGYTF. CDR3 sequence (DNA): TGTGCCAGCCAACCGGGACAGGGGGCGTTTGGCTACACCTTC. The variable domain in full, completed from reference TRBV19 and TRBJ1-2, reads DGGITQSPKYLFRKEGQNVTLSCEQNLNHDAMYWYRQDPGQGLRLIYYSQIVNDFQKGDIAEGYSVSREKKESFPLTVTSAQKNPTAFYLCASQPGQGAFGYTFGSGTRLTVV.

The J gene is TRBJ2-3, the V gene TRBV27; D may be TRBD1 (6 bases). The V gene's germline CDR1 is MNHEY and CDR2 SMNVEV (reference sequence). V was shortened by 4 bases and J by 5 bases, with 16 bases between the two germline ends. This CDR3 comprises 15 residues. This CDR3 reads CASSSYRVRIDTQYF. CDR3 sequence (DNA): TGTGCCAGCAGTTCGTACAGGGTGCGCATAGATACGCAGTATTTT.

V and J are TRBV27 and TRBJ2-7; D is uncertain. This CDR3 has 11 residues. Germline V gene data show CDR1 as MNHEY and CDR2 as SMNVEV (reference sequence). V was pared by 4 bases and J by 2 bases, with 3 bases between. CDR3 nucleotides: TGTGCCAGCAGTTCCGCCTACGAGCAGTACTTC. Residues: CASSSAYEQYF.